Sequencing of this TCR beta chain was carried out in a study of PD-L1 blockade in urothelial cancer (dated 2017 in TCRdb). At the level of the whole study: Every patient began therapy in 2014 and was given atezolizumab 1,200 mg intravenously every 3 weeks. Patients had an ECOG performance status of 0 or 1 and had received between 0 and 3 prior chemotherapy regimens. Blood samples were analyzed at two time points: 3 weeks after treatment start (second dose) and 6 weeks after treatment start. About 90% of the 29 patients were identified as males with urothelial cancer of bladder origin, and a prior smoking history was reported by 18 of 29 patients. Twenty-nine patients had pretreatment blood TCR-seq, roughly 25 had at least one posttreatment blood collection, and roughly 25 had tumor TCR-seq. In the same patients, whole exome sequencing and RNA sequencing of pretreatment tumors were performed in addition to TCR sequencing. Blood samples gave a median of around 140,000 T cells and under 85,000 unique TCRs, with a median clonality of approximately 0.08. TCR sequencing covered pretreatment tumor samples and matched, serially collected peripheral blood taken before and after atezolizumab treatment. Progression-free survival longer than 6 months counted as durable clinical benefit, and TCR features were additionally tested against both progression-free and overall survival. Durable clinical benefit was achieved by nine patients and was not achieved by 20 patients. An exploratory multi-omic analysis was conducted of the somatic, immune and clinical correlates of response to PD-L1 blockade with atezolizumab in urothelial cancer.

Synthetic TCR analog templates were spiked into each PCR so that absolute template abundance could be estimated from read counts. The immunoSEQ assay was used to amplify TCRbeta CDR3 regions from genomic DNA with bias-controlled V and J gene primers. Rearranged TCRbeta segments were sequenced at approximately 20X coverage. The original pipeline was this. Clustering was used to correct sequencing errors, and CDR3s were annotated against IMGT to assign V, D and J genes. Downstream analyses used only productive TCRbeta rearrangements, leaving out any out-of-frame or stop-codon sequences. To compute clonality, Shannon entropy was normalized by the log of the number of unique productive sequences and then subtracted from one. Clones differing between time points or between blood and tumor were identified using Fisher's exact test with Benjamini-Hochberg correction, with an adjusted p below 0.01 applied as the threshold. Here the immuneACCESS table is served through TCRdb, limited to in-frame sequences with V and J called. Missing clones are a known gap in these copies; in checked studies unresolved V genes cover under half, and the rest lacks a known reason. V, J and clone size were drawn from that table, and D and trimming were deduced from the DNA. For this sample there are more than 35,000 clones; roughly four fifths appear just once. Roughly 3.1% of the sample lies in the top ten.

The germline ends are 18 bases apart after V is trimmed by 4 bases and J by 5 bases. CDR3 length: 15 amino acids, cysteine to phenylalanine. Just CDR3 DNA is preserved here, 45 bases in frame from base 1. The germline V gene (reference sequence) sets CDR1 to MNHNY and CDR2 to SVGAGI. As for this clone: Its antigen is currently not known. The sample holds no much larger clone one base away, and base qualities are not on file.

Results the study describes overall, beyond this receptor: Improved progression-free and overall survival was found to be associated with pretreatment peripheral blood TCR clonality below the median. Patients with durable benefit showed greater expansion of tumor-associated TCR clones in peripheral blood 3 weeks after starting treatment (n of about 20, p = 0.022). Because the sample size was small (n ≈ 30) and many exploratory analyses were performed, the results are intended to be hypothesis-generating.

A total of 29 patients with locally advanced or metastatic urothelial carcinoma, treated at Memorial Sloan Kettering on a trial protocol, made up the cohort. Peripheral blood mononuclear cells were collected pretreatment and during treatment, at between 1 and 8 total time points per patient. The Qiagen DNeasy Blood extraction kit was used to purify genomic DNA from total PBMCs and from tumor samples. PBMCs were collected pretreatment and during treatment, and were isolated and stored as previously described. Material: PBMCs, obtained around atezolizumab (anti-PD-L1) treatment. The chain joins TRBV6-6 to TRBJ2-7; the D segment could be TRBD1, given 6 matching bases. The source is a man between 65 and 79 years old with urothelial cancer. CDR3 loop: CASSFTPGHRNEQYF. Here is the DNA: TGTGCCAGCAGTTTTACACCGGGACATAGGAACGAGCAGTACTTC.